This T cell receptor beta chain was obtained from a study of cytomegalovirus exposure and HLA in healthy donors. Study conclusions and caveats: Association of 16,951 TCR beta sequences with HLA alleles was found at 0.05 false discovery rate in a later analysis. In vitro experiments confirmed that three CMV-associated chains were specific for CMV antigens.

This PCR relied on a set of 60 Vbeta primers and 13 Jbeta primers. This table comes from immunoSEQ multiplex PCR, and its TCRdb copy is limited to in-frame clones, with some not included. The sample lists about 160,000 clones, 60% to 85% occurring once. J was trimmed by 0 bases and V by 6 bases; bases with no gene match: 2. CDR3 size: 16 residues. Germline V lookup: CDR1 SGHAT, CDR2 FQNNGV. In this sample, this clone turned up a few times. Its target is unknown. The gene calls are TRBV11-2 and TRBJ2-1, with 13 bases identical to TRBD2. Material for sequencing was PBMCs. The source of this sequence is a man aged 30 to 45 in good health and CMV-seropositive. CDR3 nucleotide sequence: TGTGCCAGCAGGACTAGCGGGGGGACCTCCTACAATGAGCAGTTCTTC. It specifies CASRTSGGTSYNEQFF.